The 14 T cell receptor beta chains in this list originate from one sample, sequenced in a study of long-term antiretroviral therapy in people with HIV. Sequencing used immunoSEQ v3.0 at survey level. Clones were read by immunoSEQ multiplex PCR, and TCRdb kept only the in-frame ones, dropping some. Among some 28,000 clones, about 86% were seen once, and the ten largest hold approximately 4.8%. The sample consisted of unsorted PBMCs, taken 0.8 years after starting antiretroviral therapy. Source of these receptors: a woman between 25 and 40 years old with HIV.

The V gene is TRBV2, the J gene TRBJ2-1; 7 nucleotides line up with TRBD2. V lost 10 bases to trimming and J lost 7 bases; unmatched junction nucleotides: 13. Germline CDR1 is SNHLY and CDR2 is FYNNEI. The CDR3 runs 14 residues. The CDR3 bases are TGTGCCACAGGCGGGGACTACTTGATAAATGAGCAGTTCTTC. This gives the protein CATGGDYLINEQFF.

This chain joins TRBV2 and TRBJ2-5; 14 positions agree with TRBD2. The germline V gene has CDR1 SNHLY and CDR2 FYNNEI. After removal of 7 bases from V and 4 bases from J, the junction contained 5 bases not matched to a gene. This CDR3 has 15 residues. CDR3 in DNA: TGTGCCAGCATCCGACTAGCGGGGGGGCGAGAGACCCAGTACTTC. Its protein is CASIRLAGGRETQYF.

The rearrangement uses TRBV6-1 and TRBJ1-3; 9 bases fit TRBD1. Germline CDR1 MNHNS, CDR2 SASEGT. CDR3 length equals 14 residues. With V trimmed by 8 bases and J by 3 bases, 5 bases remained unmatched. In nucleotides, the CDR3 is TGTGCCAGCGAACAGGGGGCGCTTGGAAACACCATATATTTT. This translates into CASEQGALGNTIYF.

The CDR3 DNA follows: TGTGCCAGCAGTCGTTCGGGAGAAAGGAATTCACCCCTCCACTTT. It encodes CASSRSGERNSPLHF. The chain employs TRBV6-5 and TRBJ1-6; D is unresolved. Per germline, CDR1 MNHEY and CDR2 SVGAGI. The CDR3 is 15 amino acids. The V and J ends lost 5 bases and 7 bases respectively, with 15 bases between them.

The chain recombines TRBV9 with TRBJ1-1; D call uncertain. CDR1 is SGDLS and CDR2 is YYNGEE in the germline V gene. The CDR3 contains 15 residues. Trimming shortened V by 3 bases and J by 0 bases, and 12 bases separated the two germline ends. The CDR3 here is CASSDATEMNTEAFF. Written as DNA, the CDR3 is TGTGCCAGCAGCGACGCGACGGAAATGAACACTGAAGCTTTCTTT.

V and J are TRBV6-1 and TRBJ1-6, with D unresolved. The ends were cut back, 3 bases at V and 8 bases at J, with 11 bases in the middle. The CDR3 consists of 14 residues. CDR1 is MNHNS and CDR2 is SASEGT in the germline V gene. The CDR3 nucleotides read TGTGCCAGCAGTGAGGTTAAGCGTGATTCACCCCTCCACTTT. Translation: CASSEVKRDSPLHF.

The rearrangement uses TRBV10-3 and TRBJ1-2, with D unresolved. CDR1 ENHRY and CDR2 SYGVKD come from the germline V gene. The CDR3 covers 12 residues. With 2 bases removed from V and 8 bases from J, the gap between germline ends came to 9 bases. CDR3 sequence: CAISELVRGYTF. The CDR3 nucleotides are TGTGCCATCAGTGAGCTGGTCAGGGGCTACACCTTC.

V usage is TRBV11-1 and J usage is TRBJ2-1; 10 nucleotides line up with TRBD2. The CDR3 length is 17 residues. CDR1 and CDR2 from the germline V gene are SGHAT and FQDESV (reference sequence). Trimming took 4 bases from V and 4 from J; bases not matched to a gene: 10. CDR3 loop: CASSSLLAGGPYNEQFF. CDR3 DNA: TGTGCCAGCAGCTCCCTTTTAGCGGGGGGACCTTACAATGAGCAGTTCTTC.

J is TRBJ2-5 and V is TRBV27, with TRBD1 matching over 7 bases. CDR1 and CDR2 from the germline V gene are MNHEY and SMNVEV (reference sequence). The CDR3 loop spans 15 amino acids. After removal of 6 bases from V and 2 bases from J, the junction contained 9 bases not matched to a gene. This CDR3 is CASRSYRGLQETQYF. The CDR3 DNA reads TGTGCCAGCAGGAGTTACAGGGGTCTTCAAGAGACCCAGTACTTC.

CDR3 protein: CASSPYNEQFF. CDR3 bases: TGTGCCAGCAGTCCTTACAATGAGCAGTTCTTC. The chain is built from TRBV2 and TRBJ2-1; D gene ambiguous. The CDR3 spans 11 residues. V gave up 5 bases and J gave up 4 bases, with 3 bases separating them. CDR1 is SNHLY and CDR2 is FYNNEI in the germline V gene. Complete variable domain (other parts from reference TRBV2 and TRBJ2-1): EPEVTQTPSHQVTQMGQEVILRCVPISNHLYFYWYRQILGQKVEFLVSFYNNEISEKSEIFDDQFSVERPDGSNFTLKIRSTKLEDSAMYFCASSPYNEQFFGPGTRLTVL.

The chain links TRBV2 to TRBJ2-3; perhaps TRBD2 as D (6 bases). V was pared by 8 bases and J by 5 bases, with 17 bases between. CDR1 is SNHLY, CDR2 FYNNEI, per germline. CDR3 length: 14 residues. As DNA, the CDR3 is TGTGCCAGCTACCTAGGGGAGACTAGAGATACGCAGTATTTT. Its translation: CASYLGETRDTQYF.

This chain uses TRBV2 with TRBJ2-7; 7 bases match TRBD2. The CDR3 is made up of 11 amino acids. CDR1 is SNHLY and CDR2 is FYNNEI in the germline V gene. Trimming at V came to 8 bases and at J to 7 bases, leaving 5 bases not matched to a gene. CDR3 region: CASEGRVEQYV. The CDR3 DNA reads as TGTGCCAGCGAAGGGAGGGTGGAGCAGTACGTC.

DNA for the CDR3: TGCGCCAGCAGCACTGGTTACGAGCAGTACTTC. Its translation is CASSTGYEQYF. The V call is TRBV5-1, the J call TRBJ2-7; D unresolved. Trimming left V 4 bases short and J 4 bases short, with 6 bases between. CDR1 SGHRS and CDR2 YFSETQ come from the germline V gene. The CDR3 sequence is 11 residues long.

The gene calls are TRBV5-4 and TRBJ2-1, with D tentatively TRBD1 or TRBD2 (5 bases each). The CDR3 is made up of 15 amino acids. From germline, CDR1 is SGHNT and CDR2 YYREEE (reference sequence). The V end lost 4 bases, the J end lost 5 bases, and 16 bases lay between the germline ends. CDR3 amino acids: CASSGPGGTNNEQFF. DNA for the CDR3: TGTGCCAGCAGCGGTCCTGGGGGAACCAACAATGAGCAGTTCTTC.